The 22 T cell receptor beta chains in this list originate from one sample, sequenced in a study of regulatory T cells in long-lasting Graves disease. Libraries of TCR beta came from iRepertoire HTBI primers plus Arm-PCR of CDR3 regions. Using its own MiXCR run on the multiplex PCR reads, TCRdb lists one record per CDR3 protein. Among some 320,000 distinct CDR3 sequences listed, 18% were seen once. Time point meaning: newly diagnosed GD, antithyroid drugs for less than 3 months. After RNA was extracted from PBMCs, the TCR library was made from it. The input for sequencing was peripheral blood mononuclear cells (PBMCs), taken at new diagnosis, from a patient treated with antithyroid drugs. Receptors originate from a female donor with Graves disease.

This clonotype was seen repeatedly, ten times or more. The V and J genes are TRBV6-5 and TRBJ1-4; D gene uncertain. Trimming left V 2 bases short and J 0 bases short, with 10 bases between. Germline V gene data show CDR1 as MNHEY and CDR2 as SVGAGI. The CDR3 extends over 16 amino acids. CDR3 sequence (DNA): TGTGCCAGCAGTTACGGAGCTCTTGCAACTAATGAAAAACTGTTTTTT. Translation gives CASSYGALATNEKLFF.

The chain joins TRBV7-9 to TRBJ2-7; perhaps D is TRBD1 or TRBD2 (5 bases each). Germline CDR1 and CDR2: SEHNR and FQNEAQ (reference sequence). Between the trimmed V and J ends, which lost 5 bases and 7 bases, there was a span of 18 bases. The CDR3 contains 14 residues. CDR3 DNA: TGTGCCAGCAGCCCCACCGGGACCACGGGAGAGCAGTACTTC. Encoded protein: CASSPTGTTGEQYF.

The table lists this clonotype with many counts. The V gene is TRBV12-3 or TRBV12-4, the J gene TRBJ1-1, with D possibly TRBD1 on 5 matching bases. Trimming pared 6 bases from V and 7 bases from J, leaving 18 bases between. This CDR3 is built from 14 residues. This CDR3 reads CASSRAAVGFEAFF. The CDR3 DNA reads TGTGCCAGCAGCAGGGCAGCCGTTGGATTTGAAGCTTTCTTT.

The chain uses TRBV27 and TRBJ2-7; 8 nucleotides agree with TRBD2. The germline V gene encodes CDR1 MNHEY and CDR2 SMNVEV (reference sequence). This CDR3 is built from 14 residues. Trimming removed 3 bases from V and 0 bases from J; junction bases left unmatched: 1. The CDR3 sequence: CASSFGRDSYEQYF. The CDR3 DNA follows: TGTGCCAGCAGTTTCGGGAGGGACTCCTACGAGCAGTACTTC.

This clonotype was detected only a few times. The rearrangement links TRBV20-1 to TRBJ2-1; 11 bases are a match to TRBD2. With 4 bases clipped from V and 4 bases from J, the junction kept 0 bases outside the gene matches. Germline V lookup: CDR1 DFQATT, CDR2 SNEGSKA (reference sequence). This CDR3 has 13 residues. This CDR3 is CSATSGRYNEQFF. Written as DNA, the CDR3 is TGCAGTGCTACTAGCGGGAGGTACAATGAGCAGTTCTTC.

The chain links TRBV7-8 to TRBJ2-1, with D possibly matching TRBD1 (5 bases). The length of the CDR3 is 14 residues. From germline, CDR1 is SGHVS and CDR2 FQNEAQ. The germline V and J ends were trimmed by 8 bases and 8 bases, with 19 bases remaining between them. CDR3 amino acids: CASFSGAGRYEQFF. The CDR3, as DNA: TGTGCCAGCTTTTCTGGGGCAGGTCGCTATGAGCAGTTCTTC.

The chain combines TRBV27 with TRBJ2-1; D is unresolved. This CDR3 has 12 residues. Per germline, CDR1 MNHEY and CDR2 SMNVEV (reference sequence). Trimming removed 2 bases at V and 12 bases at J, with 11 bases between. This chain's CDR3 is CASSLNYGAQFF. CDR3 sequence (DNA): TGTGCCAGCAGTTTAAATTATGGAGCGCAGTTCTTC.

A word on this clonotype: This may be a read error, as it is one base from a much larger clone. J is TRBJ2-3 and V is TRBV6-1; D is possibly TRBD1 or TRBD2 (5 bases each). Trimming removed 2 bases from V and 3 bases from J, with 12 bases in between. This CDR3 is 15 amino acids long. Germline V gene sequence: CDR1 MNHNS, CDR2 SASEGT. The CDR3 is CASSELGVSTDTQYF. The CDR3 nucleotides read TGTGCCAGCAGTGAACTGGGGGTAAGTACAGATACGCAGTATTTT.

Concerning this clonotype itself: This likely came from a read error, as a far larger clone is one base away. The chain is built from TRBV7-8 and TRBJ2-1, with D tentatively TRBD2 (5 bases). Germline loops: CDR1 SGHVS, CDR2 FQNEAQ. Deletions cut 6 bases from V and 0 bases from J, with 15 bases between. The CDR3 consists of 16 residues. CDR3: CASSPSDGNSYNEQFF. The CDR3 nucleotides are TGTGCCAGCAGTCCGTCTGACGGGAACTCCTACAATGAGCAGTTCTTC. Full variable domain (missing parts from reference TRBV7-8 and TRBJ2-1): GAGVSQSPRYKVAKRGQDVALRCDPISGHVSLFWYQQALGQGPEFLTYFQNEAQLDKSGLPSDRFFAERPEGSVSTLKIQRTQQEDSAVYLCASSPSDGNSYNEQFFGPGTRLTVL.

The chain combines TRBV6-2 or TRBV6-3 with TRBJ2-1; possibly TRBD1 or TRBD2 for D (5 bases each). The J call is doubtful: the DNA matches TRBJ2-5 better. The CDR3 spans 14 residues. The germline CDR1 and CDR2 sequences are MNHEY and SVGEGT. The CDR3 nucleotides are TGTGCCAGCAGTTGGGGGAGAGGCACCGGGACCCAGTACTTC. Its protein product is CASSWGRGTGTQYF.

This clonotype showed up many times. The chain uses TRBV2 and TRBJ1-2; D remains unclear. Germline CDR1 and CDR2: SNHLY and FYNNEI. The CDR3 has 13 amino acids. V was clipped by 4 bases and J by 7 bases, with 13 bases between them. This CDR3 reads CASSVSQEVGYTF. The CDR3 bases are TGTGCCAGCAGTGTGAGCCAGGAGGTTGGCTACACCTTC.

The sample holds many counts of this clonotype. The chain recombines TRBV18 with TRBJ2-1; no definite D call. This CDR3 comprises 15 residues. Between the trimmed V and J ends, which lost 1 base and 4 bases, there was a span of 11 bases. Germline-derived CDR1 and CDR2 are KGHSH and LQKENI. CDR3 coding DNA: TGTGCCAGCTCACCACAGGGTTCCCTTTACAATGAGCAGTTCTTC. This translates into CASSPQGSLYNEQFF.

The J gene is TRBJ2-2, the V gene TRBV18; D is possibly TRBD1 (5 bases). This CDR3 is 15 amino acids long. Germline V gene sequence: CDR1 KGHSH, CDR2 LQKENI. The V end was cut by 1 base, the J end by 1 base, with 7 bases between. The CDR3 region has the DNA TGTGCCAGCTCACCACGGACAAGGAACACCGGGGAGCTGTTTTTT. As protein: CASSPRTRNTGELFF.

This clonotype showed up many times. The gene calls are TRBV13 and TRBJ2-5; possible D gene TRBD2, 5 bases. Germline V gives CDR1 PRHDT, CDR2 FYEKMQ (reference sequence). This CDR3 spans 15 amino acids. The V and J ends lost 5 bases and 0 bases respectively, with 13 bases between them. The DNA for the CDR3 is TGTGCCAGCAGCCCCGGAGGTAGCTACCAAGAGACCCAGTACTTC. Its protein is CASSPGGSYQETQYF.

This clonotype has at least ten counts. At one of its ends the junction is not consistent with the germline gene, which may arise from a read error. The rearrangement uses TRBV7-9 and TRBJ2-1; no firm D call. This CDR3 contains 11 residues. Per the germline V gene, CDR1 is SEHNR and CDR2 is FQNEAQ (reference sequence). The CDR3 protein is CASSLVEATNF. For the CDR3, the DNA is TGTGCCAGCAGCTTAGTAGAGGCTACGAACTTC.

This clonotype showed up just a few times. The chain joins TRBV3-1 to TRBJ1-5; possibly TRBD1 for D (6 bases). V was pared by 0 bases and J by 5 bases, with 11 bases between. Germline CDR1 is LGHDT and CDR2 is YNNKEL (reference sequence). The CDR3 sequence is 15 residues long. The DNA for the CDR3 is TGTGCCAGCAGCCAAGATTCCAGGGGCCATCAGCCCCAGCATTTT. This translates into CASSQDSRGHQPQHF.

This clonotype has ten or more counts. The chain links TRBV5-1 to TRBJ1-5, with a tentative D call TRBD1 (5 bases). This CDR3 region has 15 residues. Between the trimmed V and J ends, which lost 2 bases and 5 bases, there was a span of 14 bases. Germline V lookup: CDR1 SGHRS, CDR2 YFSETQ. CDR3 bases: TGCGCCAGCAGCTTAAAGGGGCAGGGCCATCAGCCCCAGCATTTT. Translation: CASSLKGQGHQPQHF.

This clonotype was picked up many times. The chain carries TRBV28 and TRBJ2-1; TRBD2 matches 7 bases. V lost 4 bases, J lost 8 bases, and 11 bases stayed unmatched. This CDR3 is built from 15 residues. Germline values: CDR1 MDHEN, CDR2 SYDVKM. In DNA, the CDR3 is TGTGCCAGCAGTTACCAGGGCGGGAGATGGGATGAGCAGTTCTTC. Amino acid sequence: CASSYQGGRWDEQFF.

V gene TRBV28 combines with J gene TRBJ1-2, with a tentative D call TRBD1 (6 bases). The CDR3 length is 15 residues. From germline, CDR1 is MDHEN and CDR2 SYDVKM. V was pared by 3 bases and J by 1 base, with 12 bases between. The CDR3 loop is CASSFISGVNYGYTF. CDR3 coding DNA: TGTGCCAGCAGTTTTATTTCAGGGGTTAACTATGGCTACACCTTC.

On this clonotype: This could be a read error, since a much larger clone is one nucleotide away. This chain uses TRBV6-1 with TRBJ1-2; unclear D gene. Germline assignment: CDR1 MNHNS and CDR2 SASEGT. This CDR3 has 11 residues. This CDR3 is CASRDYYGHTF. Here the CDR3 DNA reads TGTGCCAGCAGGGATTACTATGGCCACACCTTC.

The rearrangement joins TRBV5-1 to TRBJ2-7; possibly TRBD1 for D (6 bases). This CDR3 is built from 16 residues. The germline V and J ends were trimmed by 4 bases and 4 bases, with 21 bases remaining between them. Germline V gene data show CDR1 as SGHRS and CDR2 as YFSETQ. CDR3 in amino acids: CASSQTSGRRGYEQYF. Written as DNA, the CDR3 is TGCGCCAGCAGCCAGACGAGCGGAAGAAGGGGGTACGAGCAGTACTTC.

On this clonotype: Likely a read error: the CDR3 ends without its conserved phenylalanine or tryptophan. The CDR3 sequence: CASSPPAGSWATEAFL. The CDR3 coding sequence is TGTGCCAGCAGCCCACCGGCAGGGAGTTGGGCCACTGAGGCTTTCCTT. The chain is built from TRBV28 and TRBJ1-1; D might be TRBD1 (5 bases). CDR1 is MDHEN, CDR2 SYDVKM, per germline. The CDR3 is made up of 16 amino acids.